This is a list of T cell receptor beta chains from one sample in a study of shared clonotypes between healthy human individuals. Assay used: immunoSEQ multiplex PCR; TCRdb lists only in-frame clones, some missing. Here the sample spans approximately 530,000 clones, about 96% being singletons. Sequencing was done on a sample of naive CD4+ T cells sorted from blood. Every receptor here comes from a woman in her 30s in good health. Each CDR3 is given with its conserved first and last residue. The D gene is left open where the match is weak. A clone size is listed for some rows: how often the clone was seen (once, few, many), or a class if it is expanded.

V gene,D gene,J gene,clone size,CDR3 protein,CDR3 DNA
TRBV7-8,.,TRBJ2-2,.,CASRRGASTGELFF,TGTGCCAGCAGACGAGGTGCCTCCACCGGGGAGCTGTTTTTT
TRBV9,TRBD2,TRBJ2-7,.,CASSQGLAGGTEYF,TGTGCCAGCAGCCAAGGACTAGCGGGTGGGACTGAGTACTTC
TRBV7-3,.,TRBJ2-7,once,CASSLPRTVEGEQYF,TGTGCCAGCAGCTTACCGCGGACAGTTGAGGGGGAGCAGTACTTC
TRBV2,TRBD2,TRBJ2-3,.,CASSELPGYGAGVDTQYF,TGTGCCAGCAGTGAACTTCCGGGTTATGGAGCGGGAGTAGATACGCAGTATTTT
TRBV5-6,.,TRBJ2-7,.,CASSLFGTPSYEQYF,TGTGCCAGCAGCTTGTTTGGGACGCCGTCCTACGAGCAGTACTTC
TRBV28,.,TRBJ1-2,.,CASSLAGANYGYTF,TGTGCCAGCAGTTTGGCAGGGGCTAACTATGGCTACACCTTC
TRBV4-2,.,TRBJ2-2,.,CASSRDIGVGGELFF,TGTGCCAGCAGCCGCGACATCGGGGTCGGCGGGGAGCTGTTTTTT
TRBV28,.,TRBJ1-1,.,CASSFSVNTEAFF,TGTGCCAGCAGTTTCTCAGTGAACACTGAAGCTTTCTTT
TRBV27,.,TRBJ1-4,.,CASSSLGREEKLFF,TGTGCCAGCAGTTCCCTGGGACGGGAAGAAAAACTGTTTTTT
TRBV4-1,.,TRBJ2-1,once,CASSHLTDGNNEQFF,TGCGCCAGCAGCCACCTTACTGACGGGAACAATGAGCAGTTCTTC
TRBV7-9,.,TRBJ1-1,.,CASSQRNGQSGPQAFF,TGTGCCAGCAGCCAAAGAAACGGACAATCGGGCCCACAAGCTTTCTTT
TRBV15,TRBD1,TRBJ1-3,.,CATSKTGRNTIYF,TGTGCCACCAGCAAGACAGGGCGAAACACCATATATTTT
TRBV6-1,TRBD2,TRBJ2-7,.,CASRELAGGGDEQYF,TGTGCCAGCAGAGAACTAGCGGGAGGGGGTGACGAGCAGTACTTC
TRBV18,.,TRBJ2-2,few,CASSPKNTGELFF,TGTGCCAGCTCACCCAAGAACACCGGGGAGCTGTTTTTT
TRBV5-1,.,TRBJ2-1,once,CASSMDSYYNEQFF,TGCGCCAGCAGCATGGACAGCTACTACAATGAGCAGTTCTTC